This T cell receptor beta chain stems from a study of OX40 agonist ivuxolimab in advanced cancers. The V and J ends lost 0 bases and 12 bases respectively, with 9 bases between them. Germline lookup yields CDR1 DFQATT and CDR2 SNEGSKA (reference sequence). This CDR3 has 11 amino acids. The repertoire was sequenced with immunoSEQ multiplex PCR; TCRdb's copy has only in-frame clones and lacks some. The table records approximately 91,000 clones, roughly 84% of them present only once. The sequence came from an adult with an advanced solid tumor such as melanoma, head and neck, liver or kidney cancer. This specimen was CD4+ or CD8+ T cells sorted from blood, taken in a trial of the OX40 agonist ivuxolimab. The rearrangement uses TRBV20-1 and TRBJ1-3; no clear D gene. The CDR3 nucleotides read TGCAGTGCTAGAGATCATCCGGACATATATTTT. It translates to CSARDHPDIYF.